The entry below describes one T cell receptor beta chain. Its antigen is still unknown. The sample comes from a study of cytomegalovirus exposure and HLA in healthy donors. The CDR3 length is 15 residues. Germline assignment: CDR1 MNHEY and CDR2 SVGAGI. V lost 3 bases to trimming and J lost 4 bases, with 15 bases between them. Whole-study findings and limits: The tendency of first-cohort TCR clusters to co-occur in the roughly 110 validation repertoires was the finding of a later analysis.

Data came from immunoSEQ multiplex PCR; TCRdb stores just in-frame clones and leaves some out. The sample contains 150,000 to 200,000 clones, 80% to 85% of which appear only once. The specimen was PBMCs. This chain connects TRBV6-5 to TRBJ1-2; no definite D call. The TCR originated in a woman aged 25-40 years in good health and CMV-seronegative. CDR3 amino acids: CASSYRGPNIYGYTF. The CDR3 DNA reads TGTGCCAGCAGTTATCGGGGTCCTAACATCTATGGCTACACCTTC.